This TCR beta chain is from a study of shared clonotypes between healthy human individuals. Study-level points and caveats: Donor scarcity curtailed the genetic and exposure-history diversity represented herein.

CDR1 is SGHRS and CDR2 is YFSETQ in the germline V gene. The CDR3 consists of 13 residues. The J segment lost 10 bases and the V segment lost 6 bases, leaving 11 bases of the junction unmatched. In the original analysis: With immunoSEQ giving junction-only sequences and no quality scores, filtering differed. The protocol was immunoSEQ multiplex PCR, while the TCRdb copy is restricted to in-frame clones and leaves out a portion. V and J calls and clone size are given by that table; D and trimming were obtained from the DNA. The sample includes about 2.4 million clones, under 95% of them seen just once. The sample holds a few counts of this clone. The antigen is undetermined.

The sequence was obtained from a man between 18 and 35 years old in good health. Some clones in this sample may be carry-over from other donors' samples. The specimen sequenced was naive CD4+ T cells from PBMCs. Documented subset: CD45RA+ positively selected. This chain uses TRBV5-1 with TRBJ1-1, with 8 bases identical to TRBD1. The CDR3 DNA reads TGCGCCAGCATAGAGGGACAGGTATTCGGAGCTTTCTTT. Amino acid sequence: CASIEGQVFGAFF.